Described below is a single T cell receptor (beta chain) sequence and its context. Patients underwent thyroid surgery, and none had received any treatment before it. This sample is drawn from a study of metastatic and nonmetastatic thyroid tumors. TCRdb reanalyzed the PCR reads with MiXCR. The profile shows about 5,000 clones, 25% to 30% of them singletons. The germline gives CDR1 SNHLY, CDR2 FYNNEI. CDR3 length: 12 residues. V shed 6 bases, J shed 3 bases, and the junction held 1 base outside the gene matches. Sample: adjacent normal tissue. V is TRBV2 and J is TRBJ2-7, with 8 bases that match TRBD1. The origin of this receptor is a female donor with papillary thyroid cancer or a benign thyroid nodule (not recorded which). Some clones in this sample may be carry-over from other donors' samples. CDR3 nucleotide sequence: TGTGCCAGCAGAGACAGGGGCTACGAGCAGTACTTC. Amino acid sequence: CASRDRGYEQYF.